The T cell receptor beta chain described here comes from a study of blood T cell repertoires in COVID-19. On the study more broadly: The samples span acute and convalescent COVID-19 from the United States, Italy and Spain. The cDNA or gDNA used as material had been derived from T cells, B-cell-depleted T cells, or PBMCs.

The CDR3 has 14 residues. Germline-derived CDR1 and CDR2 are MNHEY and SVGAGI. Deletions cut 4 bases from V and 3 bases from J, with 13 bases between. Only in-frame clones appear in the TCRdb table, and some are missing; sequencing was by immunoSEQ multiplex PCR. Here the sample spans approximately 310,000 clones, about nine tenths being singletons. Participants were aged roughly 18 to 100 years from about two dozen US areas. Cohort 3 recovery required two negative PCRs, clearance, or symptom resolution. The sequencing sample was made of PBMCs or T cells enriched from blood (not recorded which). The sequence was obtained from a man between 60 and 75 years old who had recovered from COVID-19. The gene calls are TRBV6-5 and TRBJ2-7; D uncertain. The CDR3 reads CASSSRAPLYEQYF. The CDR3 coding sequence is TGTGCCAGCAGTTCGCGAGCCCCCCTCTACGAGCAGTACTTC.